The 20 T cell receptor beta chains given below trace back to one sample, sequenced in a study of blood T cell repertoires in COVID-19 (dated by TCRdb to about 2020). The library was prepared using the immunoSEQ multiplex PCR assay. The immuneACCESS repertoire file appears here via TCRdb, limited to in-frame rearrangements. These files lack a portion of the clones; in checked studies, under half of the deficit traces to unresolved V genes, and the cause of the others is not known. This sample is represented by under 150,000 clones; around nine tenths of them were singletons. Together, the top ten hold 8.4% of the sample. Material: peripheral blood. The receptor set was obtained from a woman aged 70-85 years who had recovered from COVID-19.

This clone was seen a single time. J is TRBJ2-3 and V is TRBV10-1; TRBD2 agrees at 8 bases. This CDR3 is 14 amino acids long. Germline V lookup: CDR1 WNHNN, CDR2 SYGVQD (reference sequence). V was pared by 9 bases and J by 4 bases, with 9 bases of the junction left unmatched. In DNA, the CDR3 is TGCGCCAGTTTAAAGCGGGAGCGGCCAGATACGCAGTATTTT. Protein: CASLKRERPDTQYF.

The rearrangement uses TRBV7-2 and TRBJ1-1; 9 bases fit TRBD1. Trimming took 5 bases from V and 1 from J; bases not matched to a gene: 5. The CDR3 extends over 15 amino acids. CDR1 and CDR2 (germline): SGHTA, FQGNSA. The CDR3 nucleotides are TGTGCCAGCAGCCTACAGGGGGCTGCGAACACTGAAGCTTTCTTT. Encoded protein: CASSLQGAANTEAFF.

This chain connects TRBV14 to TRBJ1-2; D gene ambiguous. V lost 4 bases and J 5 bases, leaving 11 bases between the germline ends. Looked up from germline, CDR1 is SGHDN and CDR2 is FVKESK. The CDR3 is 13 residues long. The CDR3 loop reads CASSPGRMYGYTF. DNA of the CDR3: TGTGCCAGCAGCCCCGGGAGGATGTATGGCTACACCTTC.

The genes are TRBV18 and TRBJ1-2; 9 nucleotides match TRBD1. V shed 6 bases, J shed 1 base, and the junction held 15 bases outside the gene matches. This CDR3 contains 18 residues. Germline V gives CDR1 KGHSH, CDR2 LQKENI. CDR3 region: CASSPALQGAQGNYGYTF. As DNA, the CDR3 is TGTGCCAGCTCCCCAGCCCTACAGGGGGCGCAGGGTAACTATGGCTACACCTTC. The complete variable domain, with remaining parts taken from reference TRBV18 and TRBJ1-2, reads NAGVMQNPRHLVRRRGQEARLRCSPMKGHSHVYWYRQLPEEGLKFMVYLQKENIIDESGMPKERFSAEFPKEGPSILRIQQVVRGDSAAYFCASSPALQGAQGNYGYTFGSGTRLTVV.

The rearrangement joins TRBV12-5 to TRBJ1-5; D perhaps matches TRBD1 (5 bases). Trimming removed 1 base from V and 5 bases from J, with 9 bases in between. This CDR3 comprises 14 residues. Germline CDR1 is LGHNT and CDR2 is FRNRAP. The CDR3 sequence: CASGLDGTYQPQHF. CDR3 nucleotides: TGTGCTAGTGGTTTGGACGGGACTTATCAGCCCCAGCATTTT.

The chain recombines TRBV2 with TRBJ2-3; possibly TRBD1 for D (6 bases). This CDR3 has 16 amino acids. The germline V and J ends were trimmed by 3 bases and 5 bases, with 18 bases remaining between them. Germline lookup yields CDR1 SNHLY and CDR2 FYNNEI. Here the CDR3 DNA reads TGTGCCAGCAGTGAGTATCTGGACAGTCACCGAGATACGCAGTATTTT. Amino acids: CASSEYLDSHRDTQYF.

The rearrangement uses TRBV30 and TRBJ2-7; possible D gene TRBD2, 6 bases. The CDR3 is made up of 15 amino acids. V was pared by 3 bases and J by 4 bases, with 19 bases between. The V gene's germline CDR1 is GTSNPN and CDR2 SVGIG (reference sequence). In DNA form, the CDR3 reads TGTGCCTGGAGACTAGCTCTGGACTTAAGGTACGAGCAGTACTTC. This encodes CAWRLALDLRYEQYF.

Concerning this clone itself: At the DNA level, this CDR3 is encoded by other sequences in the same sample as well. V gene TRBV7-3 combines with J gene TRBJ2-3; no reliable D call. Germline-derived CDR1 and CDR2 are SGHTA and FQGTGA. V dropped 1 base and J dropped 4 bases, with 6 bases sitting between them. The CDR3 has 13 residues. As DNA, the CDR3 is TGTGCCAGCAGCTTAAGGGCATCAGATACGCAGTATTTT. Translated, it gives CASSLRASDTQYF.

The genes are TRBV30 and TRBJ1-1; TRBD1 aligns across 7 bases. The germline CDR1 and CDR2 sequences are GTSNPN and SVGIG (reference sequence). This CDR3 is 14 amino acids long. V was pared by 3 bases and J by 0 bases, with 4 bases of the junction left unmatched. Here the CDR3 DNA reads TGTGCCTGGAGCCCGGGACAGCTGAACACTGAAGCTTTCTTT. Translation: CAWSPGQLNTEAFF.

This chain uses TRBV11-1 with TRBJ2-1, with 10 positions matching TRBD2. The CDR3 runs to 15 residues. Germline V gene sequence: CDR1 SGHAT, CDR2 FQDESV (reference sequence). V gave up 1 base and J gave up 3 bases; unmatched junction bases: 0. CDR3 bases: TGTGCCAGCAGCTTAGGGACTAGCGGCTACAATGAGCAGTTCTTC. This encodes CASSLGTSGYNEQFF.

V is TRBV25-1 and J is TRBJ1-2; D might be TRBD1 (6 bases). In germline, CDR1 is MGHDK, CDR2 SYGVNS. V was cut by 0 bases and J by 6 bases, with 14 bases left in between. The CDR3 has 15 residues. As DNA, the CDR3 is TGTGCCAGCAGTGAATATTTGGGGGCTTCGAATGGCTACACCTTC. Encoded protein: CASSEYLGASNGYTF.

The chain carries TRBV18 and TRBJ2-2; D perhaps matches TRBD1 (7 bases). The length of the CDR3 is 17 residues. Germline CDR1 KGHSH, CDR2 LQKENI. The germline V and J ends were trimmed by 2 bases and 3 bases, with 16 bases remaining between them. The CDR3 DNA reads TGTGCCAGCTCACCAATGTCGTTCAGGGGGGACACCGGGGAGCTGTTTTTT. This translates into CASSPMSFRGDTGELFF.

This sequence joins TRBV7-2 and TRBJ2-7, with 7 bases lining up with TRBD1. V lost 5 bases, J lost 7 bases, and 11 bases stayed unmatched. Germline V CDR1 and CDR2: SGHTA, FQGNSA. This CDR3 is 14 amino acids long. The CDR3 DNA follows: TGTGCCAGCAGCCGGGGACAGAACCCTGGGGAGCAGTACTTC. This codes for CASSRGQNPGEQYF.

This rearrangement joins TRBV9 to TRBJ2-1, with 12 bases aligning to TRBD2. Losses at the gene ends were 4 bases for V and 1 base for J; bases not matched to a gene: 12. The CDR3 runs 19 residues. The germline CDR1 and CDR2 sequences are SGDLS and YYNGEE. The CDR3 DNA reads TGTGCCAGCAGCCCCTACTCCGGGACTAGCGGGCCATCCTACAATGAGCAGTTCTTC. It encodes CASSPYSGTSGPSYNEQFF.

This rearrangement joins TRBV9 to TRBJ2-5, with 7 bases matching TRBD2. The CDR3 totals 16 residues. V was clipped by 0 bases and J by 1 base; unmatched bases: 6. Germline V gives CDR1 SGDLS, CDR2 YYNGEE. Written as DNA, the CDR3 is TGTGCCAGCAGCGTAGGAGGTAGCGGGTTCCAAGAGACCCAGTACTTC. It codes for CASSVGGSGFQETQYF.

The chain couples TRBV6-5 to TRBJ1-1; the match to TRBD1 covers 8 bases. CDR1 and CDR2 from the germline V gene are MNHEY and SVGAGI. This CDR3 has 14 amino acids. Trimming removed 5 bases from V and 5 bases from J; junction bases left unmatched: 7. CDR3 region: CASSHRTGRTEAFF. The DNA for the CDR3 is TGTGCCAGCAGTCATCGGACAGGGAGGACTGAAGCTTTCTTT.

With respect to this clone: The germline gene is not matched at one end of the junction; a read error may be the cause. The chain couples TRBV5-4 to TRBJ2-3, with D unclear. This CDR3 comprises 11 residues. Per germline, CDR1 SGHNT and CDR2 YYREEE (reference sequence). CDR3 residues: CATSSADTQYF. In nucleotides, the CDR3 is TGTGCCACCAGCTCAGCAGATACGCAGTATTTT.

V gene TRBV2 combines with J gene TRBJ2-3, with D hard to call. The CDR3 length is 11 residues. V lost 8 bases and J lost 4, with 7 bases in between. Germline V gives CDR1 SNHLY, CDR2 FYNNEI. The CDR3 protein is CASRQADTQYF. The CDR3 DNA follows: TGTGCCAGCCGCCAGGCAGATACGCAGTATTTT.

This clone has a single count. V is TRBV27 and J is TRBJ1-5, with D possibly TRBD1 on 6 matching bases. Germline V lookup: CDR1 MNHEY, CDR2 SMNVEV (reference sequence). V lost 1 base and J lost 6, with 10 bases in between. The CDR3 has 14 residues. In DNA form, the CDR3 reads TGTGCCAGCAGTTTATACGGGGGGCTTCAGCCCCAGCATTTT. Amino acids: CASSLYGGLQPQHF.

The chain links TRBV18 to TRBJ1-1, with 8 bases matching TRBD1. J gave up 1 base and V 6 bases, and 4 bases lay outside the gene matches. The germline V gene has CDR1 KGHSH and CDR2 LQKENI. CDR3 length: 14 residues. CDR3 DNA sequence: TGTGCCAGCTCTCAGGGGGCTGGGAACACTGAAGCTTTCTTT. Translating gives CASSQGAGNTEAFF. Together with reference TRBV18 and TRBJ1-1, the CDR3 gives the full variable domain: NAGVMQNPRHLVRRRGQEARLRCSPMKGHSHVYWYRQLPEEGLKFMVYLQKENIIDESGMPKERFSAEFPKEGPSILRIQQVVRGDSAAYFCASSQGAGNTEAFFGQGTRLTVV.